The next 10 T cell receptor beta chains were all read from a single sample in a study of beta chain features in type 1 diabetes. Antigens of these TCRs are unknown. The study reverse transcribed the entire isolated RNA, so it sequenced expressed TCRB transcripts. Using immunoSEQ multiplex PCR, the repertoire was profiled, and TCRdb retains in-frame clones only, with some absent. The sample lists 550,000 to 850,000 clones, over 10% seen once, with approximately 0.021% in the top ten. Study-level findings and limits: In every one of the four CD4+ subsets, TCRB CDR3s were moderately but significantly shorter in Type 1 diabetes patients.

The sequenced sample consisted of naive CD4+ T cells from blood. Receptor source: a man aged 18 to 30 with type 1 diabetes.

This clone has just a few counts. The chain carries TRBV19 and TRBJ1-5, with 7 bases identical to TRBD1. With V trimmed by 7 bases and J by 6 bases, 9 bases remained unmatched. The germline V gene encodes CDR1 LNHDA and CDR2 SQIVND (reference sequence). The length of the CDR3 is 14 residues. The CDR3 protein is CASNLRGERQPQHF. Written as DNA, the CDR3 is TGTGCCAGTAATCTCAGGGGGGAACGTCAGCCCCAGCATTTT.

This clone was seen more than once but under ten times. This chain connects TRBV5-1 to TRBJ2-5, with D perhaps TRBD1 (5 bases). Looked up from germline, CDR1 is SGHRS and CDR2 is YFSETQ. The CDR3 has 15 amino acids. V shed 2 bases and J shed 1 base, with 12 bases lying between them. The CDR3 sequence is CASSFISQGQETQYF. As DNA, the CDR3 is TGCGCCAGCAGCTTTATCAGCCAGGGCCAAGAGACCCAGTACTTC.

The chain uses TRBV18 and TRBJ1-4; TRBD1 might be the D (5 bases). The germline V gene encodes CDR1 KGHSH and CDR2 LQKENI. The ends were cut back, 6 bases at V and 5 bases at J, with 13 bases in the middle. The CDR3 runs to 14 residues. As DNA, the CDR3 is TGTGCCAGCTCGCGGGACGCCTTAAATGAAAAACTGTTTTTT. It translates to CASSRDALNEKLFF.

The chain has TRBV2 and TRBJ2-5; 12 nucleotides line up with TRBD2. CDR1 and CDR2 from the germline V gene are SNHLY and FYNNEI. V lost 5 bases to trimming and J lost 10 bases; unmatched junction nucleotides: 5. This CDR3 region has 13 residues. This CDR3 reads CASSKTSGGDQYF. CDR3 nucleotides: TGTGCCAGCAGTAAGACTAGCGGGGGAGACCAGTACTTC.

V is TRBV6-5 and J is TRBJ2-1; 10 positions match TRBD2. Germline CDR1 and CDR2: MNHEY and SVGAGI. This CDR3 spans 12 amino acids. The V gene end was trimmed by 4 bases and the J gene end by 10 bases; junction bases not matched to a gene: 1. The CDR3 sequence is CASSFSGGEQFF. The CDR3 DNA is TGTGCCAGCAGTTTTAGCGGGGGGGAGCAGTTCTTC.

The rearrangement joins TRBV2 to TRBJ2-2; D is uncertain. V lost 4 bases and J lost 6, with 12 bases in between. This CDR3 spans 14 amino acids. The germline V gene has CDR1 SNHLY and CDR2 FYNNEI. CDR3 in amino acids: CASSGTERSGELFF. The CDR3 bases are TGTGCCAGCAGTGGCACGGAAAGATCCGGGGAGCTGTTTTTT. The full variable domain, rest sourced from reference TRBV2 and TRBJ2-2, is EPEVTQTPSHQVTQMGQEVILRCVPISNHLYFYWYRQILGQKVEFLVSFYNNEISEKSEIFDDQFSVERPDGSNFTLKIRSTKLEDSAMYFCASSGTERSGELFFGEGSRLTVL.

The CDR3 nucleotides read TGTGCCATCAGTGAGGTAGGACAGGGCAAGGACACTGAAGCTTTCTTT. This gives the protein CAISEVGQGKDTEAFF. The V gene is TRBV10-3, the J gene TRBJ1-1, with TRBD1 matching 8 bases. Germline CDR1 ENHRY, CDR2 SYGVKD. This CDR3 contains 16 residues. The V segment lost 2 bases and the J segment 3 bases; nucleotides outside the gene matches: 8.

The V call is TRBV18, the J call TRBJ2-1; D could derive from TRBD1 or TRBD2 (5 bases each). V lost 2 bases and J 3 bases, leaving 14 bases between the germline ends. Per germline, CDR1 KGHSH and CDR2 LQKENI. CDR3 length equals 16 residues. This CDR3 reads CASSPGGRSDYNEQFF. The CDR3 DNA sequence: TGTGCCAGCTCACCAGGGGGTAGGTCGGACTACAATGAGCAGTTCTTC.

In its sample, this clone was seen a few times. The CDR3 DNA reads TGTGCCAGCAGCTCCTCGGGACTAGCGGGGACCTATGAGCAGTTCTTC. Encoded protein: CASSSSGLAGTYEQFF. This chain uses TRBV7-3 with TRBJ2-1; TRBD2 matches 13 bases. Germline CDR1 and CDR2: SGHTA and FQGTGA. V was pared by 4 bases and J by 8 bases, with 8 bases of the junction left unmatched. The CDR3 totals 16 residues. Together with reference TRBV7-3 and TRBJ2-1, the CDR3 gives the full variable domain: GAGVSQTPSNKVTEKGKYVELRCDPISGHTALYWYRQSLGQGPEFLIYFQGTGAADDSGLPNDRFFAVRPEGSVSTLKIQRTERGDSAVYLCASSSSGLAGTYEQFFGPGTRLTVL.

This clone was counted between two and nine times. The J gene is TRBJ1-1, the V gene TRBV7-9, with TRBD1 as a possible D gene (5 bases). CDR3 length: 15 residues. Looked up from germline, CDR1 is SEHNR and CDR2 is FQNEAQ (reference sequence). V shed 6 bases and J shed 4 bases, with 18 bases lying between them. The CDR3 sequence is CASRKTQGLGTEAFF. CDR3 nucleotide sequence: TGTGCCAGCAGAAAAACCCAGGGTCTTGGCACTGAAGCTTTCTTT.